The entry that follows covers one T cell receptor (beta chain) sequence. The data are from a study of cytomegalovirus exposure and HLA in healthy donors. The V segment lost 0 bases and the J segment 2 bases; nucleotides outside the gene matches: 8. The CDR3 has 17 amino acids. Germline-derived CDR1 and CDR2 are SGHVS and FNYEAQ. 13 Jbeta primers and 60 Vbeta primers were used for the PCR. Profiling relied on immunoSEQ multiplex PCR, and the TCRdb table lists in-frame clones only, not all of them. The data contain 95,000 to 150,000 clones, 66% of them singletons. The TCR comes from a man younger than 35 in good health and CMV-seronegative. The source material was PBMCs. V and J are TRBV7-6 and TRBJ2-7; 9 bases align to TRBD1. The CDR3 region is CASSLASGTGNTYEQYF. The CDR3 DNA is TGTGCCAGCAGCTTAGCGTCCGGGACAGGGAACACCTACGAGCAGTACTTC.